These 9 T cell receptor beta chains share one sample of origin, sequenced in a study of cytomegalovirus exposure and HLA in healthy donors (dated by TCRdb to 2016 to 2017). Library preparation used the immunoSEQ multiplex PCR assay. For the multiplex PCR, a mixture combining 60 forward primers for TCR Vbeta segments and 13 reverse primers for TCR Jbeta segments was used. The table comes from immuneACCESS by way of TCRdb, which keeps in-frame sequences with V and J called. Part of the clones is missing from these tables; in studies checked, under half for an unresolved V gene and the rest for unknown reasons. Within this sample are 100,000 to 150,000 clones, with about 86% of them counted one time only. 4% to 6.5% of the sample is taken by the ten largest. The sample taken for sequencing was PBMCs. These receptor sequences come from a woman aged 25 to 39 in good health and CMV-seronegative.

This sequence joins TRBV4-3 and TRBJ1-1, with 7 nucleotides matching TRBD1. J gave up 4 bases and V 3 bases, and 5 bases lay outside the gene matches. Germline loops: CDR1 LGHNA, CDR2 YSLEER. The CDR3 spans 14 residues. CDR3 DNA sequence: TGCGCCAGCAGCCATGGCGGGACAGCCACTGAAGCTTTCTTT. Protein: CASSHGGTATEAFF.

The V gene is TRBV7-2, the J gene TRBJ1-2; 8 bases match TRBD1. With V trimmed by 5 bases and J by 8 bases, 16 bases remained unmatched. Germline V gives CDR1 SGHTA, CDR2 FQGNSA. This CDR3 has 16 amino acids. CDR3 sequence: CASSPGGAHLFFGYTF. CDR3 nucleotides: TGTGCCAGCAGCCCAGGGGGCGCCCACTTGTTTTTCGGCTACACCTTC. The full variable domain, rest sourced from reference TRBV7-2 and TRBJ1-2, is GAGVSQSPSNKVTEKGKDVELRCDPISGHTALYWYRQSLGQGLEFLIYFQGNSAPDKSGLPSDRFSAERTGGSVSTLTIQRTQQEDSAVYLCASSPGGAHLFFGYTFGSGTRLTVV.

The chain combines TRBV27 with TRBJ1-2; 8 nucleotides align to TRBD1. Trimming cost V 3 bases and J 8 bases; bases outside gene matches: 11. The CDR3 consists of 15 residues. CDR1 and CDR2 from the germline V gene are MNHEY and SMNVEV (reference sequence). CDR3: CASSLNEQGVGGYTF. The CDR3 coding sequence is TGTGCCAGCAGTTTGAATGAACAGGGGGTAGGCGGCTACACCTTC.

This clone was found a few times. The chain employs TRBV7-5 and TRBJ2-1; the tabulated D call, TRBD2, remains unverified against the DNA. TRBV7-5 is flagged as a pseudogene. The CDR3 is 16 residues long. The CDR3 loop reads CARSLVMLAGYNEQFF. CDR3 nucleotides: TGTGCCAGAAGCTTAGTGATGCTAGCGGGATACAATGAGCAGTTCTTC.

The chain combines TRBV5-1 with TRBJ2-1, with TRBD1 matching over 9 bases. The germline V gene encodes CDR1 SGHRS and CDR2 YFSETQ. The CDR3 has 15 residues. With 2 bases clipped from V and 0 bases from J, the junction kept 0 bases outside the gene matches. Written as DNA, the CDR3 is TGCGCCAGCAGCTTACAGGGGGCCTCCTACAATGAGCAGTTCTTC. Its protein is CASSLQGASYNEQFF.

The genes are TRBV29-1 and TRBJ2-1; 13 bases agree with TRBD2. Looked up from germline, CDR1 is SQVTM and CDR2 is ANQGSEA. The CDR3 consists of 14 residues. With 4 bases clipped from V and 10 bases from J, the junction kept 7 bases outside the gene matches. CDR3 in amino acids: CSVVGLAGVSEQFF. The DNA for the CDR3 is TGCAGCGTTGTAGGACTAGCGGGAGTTTCCGAGCAGTTCTTC.

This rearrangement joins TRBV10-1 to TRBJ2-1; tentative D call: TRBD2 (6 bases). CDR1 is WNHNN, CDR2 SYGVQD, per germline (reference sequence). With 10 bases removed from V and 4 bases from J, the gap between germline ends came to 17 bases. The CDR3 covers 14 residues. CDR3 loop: CANTRWGVYNEQFF. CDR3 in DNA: TGCGCCAACACGAGATGGGGGGTATACAATGAGCAGTTCTTC.

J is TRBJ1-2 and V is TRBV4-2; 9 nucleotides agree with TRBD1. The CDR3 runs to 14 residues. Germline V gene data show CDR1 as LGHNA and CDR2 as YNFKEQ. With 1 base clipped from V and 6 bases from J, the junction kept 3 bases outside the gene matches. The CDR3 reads CASSQGDREDGYTF. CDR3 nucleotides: TGTGCCAGCAGCCAAGGGGACAGGGAGGATGGCTACACCTTC.

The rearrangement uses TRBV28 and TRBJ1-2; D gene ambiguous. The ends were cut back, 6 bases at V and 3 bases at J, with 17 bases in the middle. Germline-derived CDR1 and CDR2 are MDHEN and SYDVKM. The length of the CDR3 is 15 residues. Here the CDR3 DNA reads TGTGCCAGCAGCCAGACAAGCGGGCGGGACTATGGCTACACCTTC. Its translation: CASSQTSGRDYGYTF.